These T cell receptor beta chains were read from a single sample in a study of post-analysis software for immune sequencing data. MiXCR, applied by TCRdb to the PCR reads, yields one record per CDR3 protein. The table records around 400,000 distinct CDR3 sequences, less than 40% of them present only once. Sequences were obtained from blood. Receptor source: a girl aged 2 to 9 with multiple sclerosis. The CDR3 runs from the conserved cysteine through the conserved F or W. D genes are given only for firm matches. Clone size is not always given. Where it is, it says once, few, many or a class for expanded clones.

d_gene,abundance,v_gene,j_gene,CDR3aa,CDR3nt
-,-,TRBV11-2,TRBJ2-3,CASSLTTLGTDTQYF,TGTGCCAGCAGCTTGACTACGTTGGGGACAGATACGCAGTATTTT
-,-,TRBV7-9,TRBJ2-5,CASSTWTEQETQYF,TGTGCCAGCAGCACCTGGACGGAGCAAGAGACCCAGTACTTC
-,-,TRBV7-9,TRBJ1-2,CASSPIQGYYGYTF,TGTGCCAGCAGCCCAATACAGGGTTACTATGGCTACACCTTC
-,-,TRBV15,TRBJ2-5,CATSRLQEWQETQYF,TGTGCCACCAGCAGATTACAGGAATGGCAAGAGACCCAGTACTTC
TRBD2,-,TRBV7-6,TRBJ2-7,CASSFGTSASYEQYF,TGTGCCAGCAGCTTTGGGACTAGCGCCTCCTACGAGCAGTACTTC
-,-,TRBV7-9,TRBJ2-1,CASSGRLGSSYNEQFF,TGTGCCAGCAGCGGAAGACTCGGCAGCTCCTACAATGAGCAGTTCTTC
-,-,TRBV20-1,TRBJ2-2,CSSRHGGVGELFF,TGCAGTTCCCGTCATGGAGGCGTCGGGGAGCTGTTTTTT
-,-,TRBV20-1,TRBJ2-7,CSASTGTDLYEQYF,TGCAGTGCGTCGACCGGGACGGACCTTTACGAGCAGTACTTC
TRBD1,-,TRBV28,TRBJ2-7,CASSLGRQGRDEQYF,TGTGCCAGCAGTTTAGGTCGACAGGGCCGTGACGAGCAGTACTTC
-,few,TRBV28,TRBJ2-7,CASSLSQDRPSYEQYF,TGTGCCAGCAGTTTATCCCAGGACCGTCCCTCCTACGAGCAGTACTTC
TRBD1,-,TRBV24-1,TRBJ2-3,CATSDFGTGTDTQYF,TGTGCCACCAGTGATTTCGGGACAGGGACAGATACGCAGTATTTT
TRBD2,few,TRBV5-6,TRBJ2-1,CASSRTSGRAFEQFF,TGTGCTAGCAGCAGGACTAGCGGGAGGGCCTTTGAGCAGTTCTTC
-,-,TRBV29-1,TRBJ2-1,CSAGDNSAEQFF,TGCAGCGCGGGGGACAACTCCGCGGAGCAGTTCTTC
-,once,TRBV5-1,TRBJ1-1,CASSIGGRMNTEAFF,TGCGCCAGCAGCATCGGGGGCAGGATGAACACTGAAGCTTTCTTT
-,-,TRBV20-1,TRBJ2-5,CSASGGGETQYF,TGCAGTGCTAGCGGGGGTGGAGAGACCCAGTACTTC
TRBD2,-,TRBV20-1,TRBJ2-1,CSASRIAGGPDEQFF,TGCAGTGCCAGTCGAATAGCGGGAGGTCCGGATGAGCAGTTCTTC
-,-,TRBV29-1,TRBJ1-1,CSVNGRTSTEAFF,TGCAGCGTCAATGGGAGGACGAGCACTGAAGCTTTCTTT
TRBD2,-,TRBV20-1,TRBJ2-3,CSAENSGSQTDTQYF,TGCAGTGCTGAAAATAGCGGGAGTCAGACAGATACGCAGTATTTT
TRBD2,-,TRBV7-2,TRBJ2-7,CASSSGTSGRVFYEQYF,TGTGCCAGCAGCTCCGGGACTAGCGGGAGGGTTTTCTACGAGCAGTACTTC
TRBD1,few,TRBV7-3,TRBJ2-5,CASSLGSTGGDRTQYF,TGTGCCAGCAGCTTAGGGTCGACAGGGGGGGATCGGACCCAGTACTTC
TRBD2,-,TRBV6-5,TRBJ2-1,CASSYSALAASYNEQFF,TGTGCCAGCAGTTACTCGGCGCTAGCGGCTTCCTACAATGAGCAGTTCTTC
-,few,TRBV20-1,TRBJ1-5,CSVGDRVNQPQHF,TGCAGTGTCGGCGACAGAGTCAATCAGCCCCAGCATTTT
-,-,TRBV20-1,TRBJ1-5,CSARDKGLGNQPQHF,TGCAGTGCTAGAGATAAGGGGTTGGGCAATCAGCCCCAGCATTTT
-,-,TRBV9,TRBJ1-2,CASSVGDWAPYGYTF,TGTGCCAGCAGCGTAGGAGATTGGGCCCCCTATGGCTACACCTTC
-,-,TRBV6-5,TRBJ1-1,CASSLTGTTEAFF,TGTGCCAGCAGTTTAACAGGGACCACTGAAGCTTTCTTT
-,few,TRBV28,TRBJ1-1,CASSFGDLNTEAFF,TGTGCCAGCAGTTTTGGGGATTTGAACACTGAAGCTTTCTTT
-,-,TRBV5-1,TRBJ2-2,CASSLAQRDTGELFF,TGCGCCAGCAGCTTGGCCCAACGAGATACCGGGGAGCTGTTTTTT
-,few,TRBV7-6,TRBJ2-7,CASSLETPSEQYF,TGTGCCAGCAGCTTAGAAACCCCGTCCGAGCAGTACTTC
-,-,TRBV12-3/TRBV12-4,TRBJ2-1,CASRADGSYNEQFF,TGTGCCAGCAGGGCGGACGGCTCCTACAATGAGCAGTTCTTC
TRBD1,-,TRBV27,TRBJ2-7,CASSHNWGTGTTYEQYF,TGTGCCAGCAGTCACAACTGGGGGACAGGGACTACCTACGAGCAGTACTTC
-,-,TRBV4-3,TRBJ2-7,CASSRGVVASDEQYF,TGCGCCAGCAGCCGAGGGGTAGTAGCCAGCGACGAGCAGTACTTC
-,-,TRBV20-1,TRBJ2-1,CSARDISLYEQVF,TGCAGTGCTAGAGATATTAGCTTATATGAGCAGGTCTTC
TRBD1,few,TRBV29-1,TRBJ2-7,CSVTRGQLYEQYF,TGCAGCGTTACGAGGGGACAGCTCTACGAGCAGTACTTC
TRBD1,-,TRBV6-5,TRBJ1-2,CASNRRGLDYGYTF,TGTGCCAGCAACCGCAGGGGGCTAGACTATGGCTACACCTTC
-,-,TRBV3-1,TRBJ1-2,CASSQGSVDGYTF,TGTGCCAGCAGCCAAGGGTCTGTCGATGGCTACACCTTC
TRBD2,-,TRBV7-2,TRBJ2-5,CASSFGTSQETQYF,TGTGCCAGCAGCTTTGGGACTAGCCAAGAGACCCAGTACTTC
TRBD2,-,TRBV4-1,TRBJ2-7,CASSPRPGTSGGSYEQYF,TGCGCCAGCAGCCCCCGTCCCGGGACTAGCGGGGGATCCTACGAGCAGTACTTC
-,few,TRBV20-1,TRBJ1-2,CSASGGGPIGGYTF,TGCAGTGCTAGTGGAGGGGGTCCTATAGGTGGCTACACCTTC
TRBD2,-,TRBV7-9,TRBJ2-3,CASSLAYETSGRTDTQYF,TGTGCCAGCAGCTTAGCTTACGAGACTAGCGGGAGAACAGATACGCAGTATTTT
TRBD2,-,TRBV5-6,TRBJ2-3,CASSRRTSGTHTDTQYF,TGTGCCAGCAGCCGTCGGACTAGCGGGACCCACACAGATACGCAGTATTTT
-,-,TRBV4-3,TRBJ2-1,CASSQVWDNREQFF,TGCGCCAGCAGCCAAGTTTGGGACAACCGGGAGCAGTTCTTC
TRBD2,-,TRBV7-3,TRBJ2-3,CASSSYGSGGTDTQYF,TGTGCCAGCAGCTCATACGGTAGCGGGGGTACAGATACGCAGTATTTT
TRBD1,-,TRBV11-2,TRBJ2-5,CASSLPGQGDEQYF,TGTGCCAGCAGCTTACCTGGACAGGGGGATGAGCAGTACTTC
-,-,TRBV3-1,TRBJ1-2,CASSQETGAYGYTF,TGTGCCAGCAGCCAAGAAACAGGAGCCTATGGCTACACCTTC
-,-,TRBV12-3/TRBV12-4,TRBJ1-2,CASSDRDGGIGYGYTF,TGTGCCAGCAGTGACCGGGACGGGGGGATTGGCTATGGCTACACCTTC